The present T cell receptor (beta chain) was sequenced within a study of control samples from healthy donors and cancer patients. The germline V and J ends were trimmed by 1 base and 5 bases, with 15 bases remaining between them. The CDR3 covers 16 residues. Per germline, CDR1 LGHDT and CDR2 YNNKEL (reference sequence). The assay was immunoSEQ multiplex PCR, and TCRdb's table has in-frame clones only and misses some. The repertoire holds about 95,000 clones, with about 87% as singletons. Sample: blood. This sequence joins TRBV3-1 (or the pseudogene TRBV3-2) and TRBJ2-1; D perhaps matches TRBD2 (6 bases). The clonotype was recovered from a woman aged 65 to 85 in good health. CDR3 residues: CASSQVLVAANNEQFF. DNA for the CDR3: TGTGCCAGCAGCCAAGTGTTGGTAGCGGCCAACAATGAGCAGTTCTTC.